This T cell receptor (beta chain) is from a study of blood T cells in healthy people across ages. Study-wide results and caveats: Comparison with aged donors showed that long-lived donors had more naive CD4+ cells and higher diversity. As age increased, TCR beta diversity per million T cells fell in a roughly linear fashion.

On this clonotype itself: What it binds is not known.

RNA extraction gave at least 5 micrograms of total RNA per sample. The germline V gene encodes CDR1 SGHAT and CDR2 FQNNGV. The CDR3 has 18 residues. With 5 bases removed from V and 4 bases from J, the gap between germline ends came to 24 bases. Using a J-beta primer mix together with a sample-barcoded 5' primer, a second PCR was run for roughly 6 to 11 cycles. Each cDNA molecule, via a template-switch adaptor with 12 random nucleotides, was tagged. Using its own MiXCR run on the 5' RACE reads, TCRdb lists one record per CDR3 protein. The sample consists of around 750,000 distinct CDR3 sequences, about 48% of them appearing once.

This TCR was recovered from a man at least 80 years old in good health. Material: blood. The V call is TRBV11-2, the J call TRBJ2-1; tentatively, D is TRBD2 (7 bases). The CDR3 DNA is TGTGCCAGCAGCCAACCCCGGTGGGAGGGAGGGGGGTACAATGAGCAGTTCTTC. It yields the protein CASSQPRWEGGGYNEQFF.